The rows below give T cell receptor beta chains drawn from one sample of a study of blood T cell repertoires in COVID-19. Profiling relied on immunoSEQ multiplex PCR, and the TCRdb table lists in-frame clones only, not all of them. The sample contains some 460,000 clones, 70% to 90% of which appear only once. Material: PBMCs or T cells enriched from blood (not recorded which). The receptors stem from a woman aged 18-35 years with acute COVID-19. Each CDR3 is given with its conserved first and last residue. A D gene is named only where the DNA matches it firmly. Size values are once, few and many counts, or a class for expanded clones, and some rows have none.

D gene	V gene	J gene	clone size	CDR3 DNA	CDR3 protein
.	TRBV7-9	TRBJ1-2	.	TGTGCCAGCAGCTCCCATTATGGCTACACCTTC	CASSSHYGYTF
.	TRBV15	TRBJ2-7	once	TGTGCCACCAGCAGAGGGGGGGACAGAGGCTACGAGCAGTACTTC	CATSRGGDRGYEQYF
.	TRBV15	TRBJ2-3	.	TGTGCCACCAGCCTGGACAGGGAGGGAGATACGCAGTATTTT	CATSLDREGDTQYF
.	TRBV20-1	TRBJ1-5	.	TGCAGTGCTAGTCTGGGCTCTTTGGAAAATCAGCCCCAGCATTTT	CSASLGSLENQPQHF
.	TRBV3-1/TRBV3-2	TRBJ1-5	.	TGTGCCAGCAGCCAAGCTAGCAATAGCAATCAGCCCCAGCATTTT	CASSQASNSNQPQHF
.	TRBV27	TRBJ2-2	.	TGTGCCAGCAGTGGGCGTGCCGGGGAGCTGTTTTTT	CASSGRAGELFF
TRBD2	TRBV7-2	TRBJ2-3	.	TGTGCCAGCAGCGCAGGGACTAGCGGGGGCACAGATACGCAGTATTTT	CASSAGTSGGTDTQYF
.	TRBV28	TRBJ1-1	.	TGTGCCAGCAGTTTATATACAGCAGGGAATATGGCTTTCTTT	CASSLYTAGNMAFF
TRBD2	TRBV10-1	TRBJ2-3	once	TGCGCCAGCAGTGTGTTAGCGGGAGGGCCGGATACGCAGTATTTT	CASSVLAGGPDTQYF
TRBD1	TRBV6-5	TRBJ1-5	.	TGTGCCAGCAGAGGGAACAGGGGGACCAATCAGCCCCAGCATTTT	CASRGNRGTNQPQHF
.	TRBV12-3/TRBV12-4	TRBJ1-1	few	TGTGCCAGCAGTTTATGGACAGTTGAAGCTTTCTTT	CASSLWTVEAFF
TRBD2	TRBV5-1	TRBJ2-5	once	TGCGCCAGCAGCTTGGCCATAGCGGGGGCCGTGGGGAAAGAGACCCAGTACTTC	CASSLAIAGAVGKETQYF
.	TRBV2	TRBJ2-5	.	TGTGCCAGCAGTGAGGGGCGAGAGACCCAGTACTTC	CASSEGRETQYF
TRBD2	TRBV10-3	TRBJ2-3	.	TGTGCCATGAACAGCGGGGCGGATACGCAGTATTTT	CAMNSGADTQYF
.	TRBV2	TRBJ1-4	few	TGTGCCAGCAGTGTCCCCGTTACAGGCAATGAAAAACTGTTTTTT	CASSVPVTGNEKLFF
TRBD1	TRBV4-2	TRBJ2-7	.	TGTGCCAGCAGCGCCGACAGGGGGCTCTACGAGCAGTACTTC	CASSADRGLYEQYF
.	TRBV30	TRBJ2-3	once	TGTGCCTGGAGTGAAATGGACAGCCCCACAGATACGCAGTATTTT	CAWSEMDSPTDTQYF
TRBD2	TRBV3-1/TRBV3-2	TRBJ2-2	.	TGTGCCAGCAGCCACCCGACTAGGGAGGGCACCGGGGAGCTGTTTTTT	CASSHPTREGTGELFF
TRBD1	TRBV6-5	TRBJ1-1	.	TGTGCCACCGGTCCAGGGGGGAAGAACACTGAAGCTTTCTTT	CATGPGGKNTEAFF
.	TRBV6-5	TRBJ1-1	.	TGTGCCAGCAGCGGGGGGGGGAACACTGAAGCTTTCTTT	CASSGGGNTEAFF
TRBD2	TRBV7-3	TRBJ2-3	.	TGTGCCAGCAGCGACACTCATTCCGCGGGGGGATGGGATACGCAGTATTTT	CASSDTHSAGGWDTQYF
TRBD1	TRBV7-9	TRBJ1-4	once	TGTGCCAGCAGCTTATTCGGGACAGATATTGAAAAACTGTTTTTT	CASSLFGTDIEKLFF
TRBD2	TRBV11-2	TRBJ2-1	.	TGTGCCAGCAAACCCCAGAGCGGGAGTATTGAGCAGTTCTTC	CASKPQSGSIEQFF
.	TRBV21-1	TRBJ2-1	.	TGTGCCAGCAGCGAAGGGGACAGGGGCAATGAGCAGTTCTTC	CASSEGDRGNEQFF
TRBD1	TRBV7-9	TRBJ1-2	.	TGTGCCAGCAGCTTAACAGAGGGACAGGGGCTTGGCTACACCTTC	CASSLTEGQGLGYTF
TRBD1	TRBV12-5	TRBJ2-3	.	TGTGCTAGTGGTTTGGCCACCAGATCGGACAGGGCGTGGGGAGATACGCAGTATTTT	CASGLATRSDRAWGDTQYF
TRBD1	TRBV7-2	TRBJ1-1	once	TGTGCCAGCAGCTTAGGGGCAGGGGGTATCTGGAACACTGAAGCTTTCTTT	CASSLGAGGIWNTEAFF
.	TRBV29-1	TRBJ2-7	.	TGCAGCGTTGCCTTGGACTTAAGCTCCTACGAGCAGTACTTC	CSVALDLSSYEQYF
.	TRBV19	TRBJ2-7	.	TGTGCCAGTAGTACCCGACTGTTGACCTACGAGCAGTACTTC	CASSTRLLTYEQYF
.	TRBV6-6	TRBJ1-5	.	TGTGCCAGCAGTTACTCAGGCGGGTTAGAGCAGCCCCAGCATTTT	CASSYSGGLEQPQHF
TRBD1	TRBV3-1/TRBV3-2	TRBJ1-6	.	TGTGCCAGCAGCGTCCGACAGGGGTCGGGCTCACCCCTCCACTTT	CASSVRQGSGSPLHF